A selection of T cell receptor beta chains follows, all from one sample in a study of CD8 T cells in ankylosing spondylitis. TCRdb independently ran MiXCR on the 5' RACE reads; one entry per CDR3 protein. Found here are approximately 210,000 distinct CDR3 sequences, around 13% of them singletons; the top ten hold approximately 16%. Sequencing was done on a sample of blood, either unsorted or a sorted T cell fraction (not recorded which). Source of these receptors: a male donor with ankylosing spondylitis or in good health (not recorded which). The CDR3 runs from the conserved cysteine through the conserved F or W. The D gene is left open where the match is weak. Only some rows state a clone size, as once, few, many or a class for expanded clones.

TGTGCCAGCAGCTTAGACCTTAGCGGGAGGAGCAATGAGCAGTTCTTC	CASSLDLSGRSNEQFF	TRBJ2-1	TRBD2	.	TRBV11-2
TGCGCCAGCAGCCAAGACAGGGGCAATCAGCCCCAGCATTTT	CASSQDRGNQPQHF	TRBJ1-5	.	few	TRBV4-1
TGTGCCAGCAGTTACGACCCCCGACGCGGGGCAGACTATGGCTACACCTTC	CASSYDPRRGADYGYTF	TRBJ1-2	.	.	TRBV6-5
TGCGCCAGCAGTTATGTTACTAGCGGGTACCAAGAGACCCAGTACTTC	CASSYVTSGYQETQYF	TRBJ2-5	TRBD2	.	TRBV5-1
TGTGCCAGCAGTTTCGGCAGGGGAAGCAATCAGCCCCAGCATTTT	CASSFGRGSNQPQHF	TRBJ1-5	.	few	TRBV27
TGCAGTGCTAGAGATTACAGGGGGTTCTACGAGCAGTACTTC	CSARDYRGFYEQYF	TRBJ2-7	TRBD1	few	TRBV20-1
TGTGCCAGCAGTTTATTAAGTGAAGTACTCTACAATGAGCAGTTCTTC	CASSLLSEVLYNEQFF	TRBJ2-1	.	few	TRBV27
TGTGCCAGTAGTAGCCTACAGGGATTAGTCCCCTACGAGCAGTACTTC	CASSSLQGLVPYEQYF	TRBJ2-7	.	few	TRBV19
TGTGCCAGCAAGGGGGGAAACACCATATATTTT	CASKGGNTIYF	TRBJ1-3	.	once	TRBV25-1
TGCAGTGCCGGAGGCAGTTTCGTAAACTATGGCTACACCTTC	CSAGGSFVNYGYTF	TRBJ1-2	.	.	TRBV20-1
TGCGCCAGCAGCCCGCTTCCCTGGCGTTGCCTTACCACAGATACGCAGTATTTT	CASSPLPWRCLTTDTQYF	TRBJ2-3	.	many	TRBV5-1
TGTGCCAGCCGTACATTGGTAGGATCCACCGGGGAGCTGTTTTTT	CASRTLVGSTGELFF	TRBJ2-2	.	few	TRBV6-2/TRBV6-3
TGTGCTAGTGGTCCCCGGGACAGGTTCTACAATGAGCAGTTCTTC	CASGPRDRFYNEQFF	TRBJ2-1	TRBD1	.	TRBV12-5
TGCGCCAGCAGCCAAGATAAACTAGCGGGAGGGCCCGTGTTCTTC	CASSQDKLAGGPVFF	TRBJ2-1	TRBD2	few	TRBV4-1
TGTGCCAGCAGCCTCCGCTCCGCGGGACGGGTGAACACTGAAGCTTTCTTT	CASSLRSAGRVNTEAFF	TRBJ1-1	.	many	TRBV12-3/TRBV12-4
TGTGCCAGCCTGGAAGCCAAAAACATTCAGTACTTC	CASLEAKNIQYF	TRBJ2-4	.	few	TRBV6-1
TGCAGCGTCCCTGGAGCGGGAGGGACCCAGTACTTC	CSVPGAGGTQYF	TRBJ2-5	TRBD2	many	TRBV29-1
TGTGCCAGCAGCCTGACAGGGTTTGAAGCTGAAGCTTTCTTT	CASSLTGFEAEAFF	TRBJ1-1	TRBD1	.	TRBV3-1
TGCAGTGCCATTTCCGGACAGAACTACGAGCAGTACTTC	CSAISGQNYEQYF	TRBJ2-7	.	.	TRBV20-1
TGTGCCATGAGCCCCGGGCTAGCGGGGGGGGGTGAGCAGTTCTTC	CAMSPGLAGGGEQFF	TRBJ2-1	TRBD2	.	TRBV5-5
TGTGCCAGCAGCCAAGTTGACCTTATAAATACGCAGTATTTT	CASSQVDLINTQYF	TRBJ2-3	.	.	TRBV3-1
TGTGCCAGCAGCTTAGCGGCCCATGAGACCCAGTACTTC	CASSLAAHETQYF	TRBJ2-5	.	many	TRBV7-9
TGTGCCAGCAGCTTAACACTAGCGGGAGACCAGACCCAGTACTTC	CASSLTLAGDQTQYF	TRBJ2-5	TRBD2	.	TRBV7-9
TGCAGTGCTAAAATGGGGGAGACCCAGTACTTC	CSAKMGETQYF	TRBJ2-5	.	few	TRBV20-1
TGTGCCAGCAGTGAATCCGGGAGCGGGCAGTATTATGAGCAGTTCTTC	CASSESGSGQYYEQFF	TRBJ2-1	.	few	TRBV25-1
TGTGCCAGCAGTTACTTAGGGGTTGAGCAGTACTTC	CASSYLGVEQYF	TRBJ2-7	.	.	TRBV6-6
TGTGCCAGCAGACCTGGACATTCAGAGACCCAGTACTTC	CASRPGHSETQYF	TRBJ2-5	.	.	TRBV5-6
TGTGCCAGCAGCTCCCGGGTCTCACCGGTCCACGAGCAGTACTTC	CASSSRVSPVHEQYF	TRBJ2-7	.	few	TRBV7-9
TGTGCCAGCATGAGACTAGCGGACGTCTACAATGAGCAGTTCTTC	CASMRLADVYNEQFF	TRBJ2-1	TRBD2	.	TRBV12-3/TRBV12-4
TGTGCCAGCAGTCCCCCCGGTCCTGAAGCTTTCTTT	CASSPPGPEAFF	TRBJ1-1	.	many	TRBV12-3/TRBV12-4
TGTGCCAGCAGTGCCGGGCTAGCGGCCTACAATGAGCAGTTCTTC	CASSAGLAAYNEQFF	TRBJ2-1	TRBD2	.	TRBV6-1
TGCGCCAGCAGCCAAGGGACAGGGATAAGCAATCAGCCCCAGCATTTT	CASSQGTGISNQPQHF	TRBJ1-5	TRBD1	.	TRBV4-1
TGTGCCAGCAGTCGACAGGGTACCCACGAGCAGTACTTC	CASSRQGTHEQYF	TRBJ2-7	TRBD1	few	TRBV7-9
TGTGCCACCAGGGGGGGAGATCGCTACACAGATACGCAGTATTTT	CATRGGDRYTDTQYF	TRBJ2-3	.	.	TRBV15
TGTGCCAGCAGTCCTACATGGGATGAGCAGTTCTTC	CASSPTWDEQFF	TRBJ2-1	.	.	TRBV5-6
TGCGCCAGCAGCTTGGGGTGGGGGGCCTACAATGAGCAGTTCTTC	CASSLGWGAYNEQFF	TRBJ2-1	.	.	TRBV5-1